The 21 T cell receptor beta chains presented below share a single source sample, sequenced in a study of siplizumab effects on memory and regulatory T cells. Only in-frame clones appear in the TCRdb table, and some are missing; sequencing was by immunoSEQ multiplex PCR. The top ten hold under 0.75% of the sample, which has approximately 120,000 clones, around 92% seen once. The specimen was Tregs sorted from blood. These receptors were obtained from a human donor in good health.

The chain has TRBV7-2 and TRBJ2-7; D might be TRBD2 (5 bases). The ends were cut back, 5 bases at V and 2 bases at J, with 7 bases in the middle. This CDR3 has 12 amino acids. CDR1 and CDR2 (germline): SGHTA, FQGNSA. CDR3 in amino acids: CASSPGAYEQYF. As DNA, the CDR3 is TGTGCCAGCAGCCCCGGGGCCTACGAGCAGTACTTC.

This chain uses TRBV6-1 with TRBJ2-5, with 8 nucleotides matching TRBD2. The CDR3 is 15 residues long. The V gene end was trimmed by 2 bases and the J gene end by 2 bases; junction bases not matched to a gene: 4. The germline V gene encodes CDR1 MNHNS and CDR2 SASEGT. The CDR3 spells CASSEQRGRQETQYF. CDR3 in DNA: TGTGCCAGCAGTGAACAGCGCGGGAGGCAAGAGACCCAGTACTTC.

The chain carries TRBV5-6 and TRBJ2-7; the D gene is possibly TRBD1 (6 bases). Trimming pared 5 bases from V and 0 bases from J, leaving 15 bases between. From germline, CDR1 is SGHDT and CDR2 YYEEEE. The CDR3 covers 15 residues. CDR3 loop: CASSSRGHSSYEQYF. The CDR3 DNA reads TGTGCCAGCAGTAGCAGGGGCCACAGCTCCTACGAGCAGTACTTC.

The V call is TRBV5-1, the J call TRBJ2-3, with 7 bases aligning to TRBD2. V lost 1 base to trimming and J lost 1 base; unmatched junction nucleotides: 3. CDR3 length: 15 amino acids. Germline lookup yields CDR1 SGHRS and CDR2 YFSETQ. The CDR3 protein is CASSLNLAGTDTQYF. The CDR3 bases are TGCGCCAGCAGCTTGAATCTAGCGGGCACAGATACGCAGTATTTT.

The CDR3 DNA is TGTGCCAGCAGCCCGCCGGGTTGGACCGGGGAGCTGTTTTTT. Translating it yields CASSPPGWTGELFF. This rearrangement joins TRBV7-2 to TRBJ2-2; D is ambiguous. The CDR3 has 14 residues. The V end lost 5 bases, the J end lost 5 bases, and 12 bases lay between the germline ends. CDR1 is SGHTA and CDR2 is FQGNSA in the germline V gene.

The CDR3 loop reads CASSLGGTVSGNTIYF. DNA of the CDR3: TGCGCCAGCAGCTTGGGGGGGACAGTCTCTGGAAACACCATATATTTT. The chain employs TRBV5-1 and TRBJ1-3, with 7 bases lining up with TRBD1. The CDR3 runs 16 residues. Germline lookup yields CDR1 SGHRS and CDR2 YFSETQ. Trimming removed 0 bases from V and 0 bases from J; junction bases left unmatched: 3.

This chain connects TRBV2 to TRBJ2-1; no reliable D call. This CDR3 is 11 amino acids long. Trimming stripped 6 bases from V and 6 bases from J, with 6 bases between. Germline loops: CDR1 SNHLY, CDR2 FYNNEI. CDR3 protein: CASRSLNEQFF. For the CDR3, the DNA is TGTGCCAGCAGGAGTCTCAATGAGCAGTTCTTC.

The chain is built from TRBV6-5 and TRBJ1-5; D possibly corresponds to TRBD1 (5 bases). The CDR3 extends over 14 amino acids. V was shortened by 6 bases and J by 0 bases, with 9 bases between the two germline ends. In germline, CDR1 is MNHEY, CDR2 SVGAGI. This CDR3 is CASRRQNSNQPQHF. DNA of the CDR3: TGTGCCAGCAGACGACAGAATAGCAATCAGCCCCAGCATTTT.

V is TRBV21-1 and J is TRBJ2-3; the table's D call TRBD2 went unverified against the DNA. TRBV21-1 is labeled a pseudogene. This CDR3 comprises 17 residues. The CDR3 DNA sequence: TGTTCCTTCCAGGGGACTAGCGGTGGGGTTAGCACAGATACGCAGTATTTT. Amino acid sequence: CSFQGTSGGVSTDTQYF.

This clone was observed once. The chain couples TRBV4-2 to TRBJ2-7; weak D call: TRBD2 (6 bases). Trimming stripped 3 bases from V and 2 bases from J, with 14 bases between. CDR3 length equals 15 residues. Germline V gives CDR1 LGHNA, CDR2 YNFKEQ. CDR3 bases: TGTGCCAGCAGCCAGACTTGGGGAGGCACCTACGAGCAGTACTTC. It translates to CASSQTWGGTYEQYF.

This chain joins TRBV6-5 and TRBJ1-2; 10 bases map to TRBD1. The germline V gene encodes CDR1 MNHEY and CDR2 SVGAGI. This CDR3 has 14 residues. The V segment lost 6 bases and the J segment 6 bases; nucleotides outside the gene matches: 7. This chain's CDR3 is CASSSGTGADGYTF. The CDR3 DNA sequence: TGTGCCAGCAGCTCCGGGACAGGGGCGGATGGCTACACCTTC.

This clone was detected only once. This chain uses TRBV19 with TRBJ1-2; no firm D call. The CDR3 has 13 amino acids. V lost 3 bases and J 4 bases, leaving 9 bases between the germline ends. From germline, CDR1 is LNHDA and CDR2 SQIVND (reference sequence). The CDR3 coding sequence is TGTGCCAGTAGTATGGAGGCCGGCTATGGCTACACCTTC. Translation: CASSMEAGYGYTF.

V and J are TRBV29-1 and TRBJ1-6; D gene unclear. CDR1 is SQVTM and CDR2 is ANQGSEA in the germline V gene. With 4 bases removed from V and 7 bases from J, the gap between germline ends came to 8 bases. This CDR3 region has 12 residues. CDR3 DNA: TGCAGCGTTGGGGATTTGAATTCACCCCTCCACTTT. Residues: CSVGDLNSPLHF.

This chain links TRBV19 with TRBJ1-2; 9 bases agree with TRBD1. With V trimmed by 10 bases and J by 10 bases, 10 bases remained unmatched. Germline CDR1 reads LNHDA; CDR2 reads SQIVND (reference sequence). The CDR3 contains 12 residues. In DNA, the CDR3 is TGTGCCACCACCCGGGACAGGGACTTCTACACCTTC. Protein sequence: CATTRDRDFYTF.

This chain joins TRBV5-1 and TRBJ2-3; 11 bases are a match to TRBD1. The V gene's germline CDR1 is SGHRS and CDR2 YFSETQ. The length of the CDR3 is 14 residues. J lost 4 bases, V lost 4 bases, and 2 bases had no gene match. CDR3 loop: CASSVGQGADTQYF. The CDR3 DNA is TGCGCCAGCAGCGTGGGACAGGGGGCAGATACGCAGTATTTT.

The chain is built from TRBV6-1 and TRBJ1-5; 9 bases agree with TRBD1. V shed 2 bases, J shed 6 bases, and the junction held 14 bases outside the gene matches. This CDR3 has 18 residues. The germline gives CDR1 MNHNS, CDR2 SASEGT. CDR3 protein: CASSEPVTGGISGQPQHF. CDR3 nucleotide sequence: TGTGCCAGCAGTGAACCAGTGACAGGGGGAATCAGTGGTCAGCCCCAGCATTTT.

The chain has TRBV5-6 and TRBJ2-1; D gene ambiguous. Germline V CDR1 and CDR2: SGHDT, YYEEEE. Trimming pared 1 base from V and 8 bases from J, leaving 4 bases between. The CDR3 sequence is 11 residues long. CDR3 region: CASSLRHEQFF. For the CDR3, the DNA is TGTGCCAGCAGCTTGCGGCATGAGCAGTTCTTC.

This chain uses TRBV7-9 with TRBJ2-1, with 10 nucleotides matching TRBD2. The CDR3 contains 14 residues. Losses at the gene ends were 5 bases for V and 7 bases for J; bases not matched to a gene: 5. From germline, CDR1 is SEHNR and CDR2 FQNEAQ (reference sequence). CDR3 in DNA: TGTGCCAGCAGCCTGACTAGCGGGCCGAATGAGCAGTTCTTC. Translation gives CASSLTSGPNEQFF.

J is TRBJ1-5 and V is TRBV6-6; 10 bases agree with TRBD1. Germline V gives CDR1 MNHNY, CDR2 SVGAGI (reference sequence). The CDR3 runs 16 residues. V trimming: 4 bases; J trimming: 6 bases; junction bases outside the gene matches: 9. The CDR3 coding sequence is TGTGCCAGCAGTTTCCCGGGACAGGGGTTGCCTCAGCCCCAGCATTTT. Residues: CASSFPGQGLPQPQHF.

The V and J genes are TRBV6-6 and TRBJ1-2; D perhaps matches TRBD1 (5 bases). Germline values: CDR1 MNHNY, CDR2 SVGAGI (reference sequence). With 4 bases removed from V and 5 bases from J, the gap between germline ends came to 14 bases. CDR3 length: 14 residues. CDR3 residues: CASSWREGEYGYTF. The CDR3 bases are TGTGCCAGCAGTTGGCGGGAAGGGGAGTATGGCTACACCTTC.

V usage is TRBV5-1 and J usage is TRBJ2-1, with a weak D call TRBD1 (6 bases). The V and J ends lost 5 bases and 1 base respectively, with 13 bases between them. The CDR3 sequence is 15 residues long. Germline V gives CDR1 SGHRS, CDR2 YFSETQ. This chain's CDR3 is CASSPLQGSYNEQFF. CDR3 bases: TGCGCCAGCAGTCCCTTACAGGGATCCTACAATGAGCAGTTCTTC.